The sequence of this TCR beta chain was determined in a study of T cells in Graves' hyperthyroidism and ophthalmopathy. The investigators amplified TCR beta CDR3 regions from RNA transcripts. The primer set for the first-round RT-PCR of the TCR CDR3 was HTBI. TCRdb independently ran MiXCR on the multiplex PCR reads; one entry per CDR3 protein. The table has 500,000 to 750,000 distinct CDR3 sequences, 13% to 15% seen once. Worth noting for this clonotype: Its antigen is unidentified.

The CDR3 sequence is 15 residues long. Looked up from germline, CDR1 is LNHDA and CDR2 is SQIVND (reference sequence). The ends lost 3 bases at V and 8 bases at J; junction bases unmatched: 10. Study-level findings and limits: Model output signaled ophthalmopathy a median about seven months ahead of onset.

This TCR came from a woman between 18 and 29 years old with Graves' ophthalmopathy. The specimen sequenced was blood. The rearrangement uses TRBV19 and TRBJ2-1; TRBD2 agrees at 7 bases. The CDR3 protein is CASSISSGVHDEQFF. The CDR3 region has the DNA TGTGCCAGTAGTATCTCTAGCGGAGTCCACGATGAGCAGTTCTTC.